Presented here are 25 T cell receptor beta chains from one specimen sequenced in a study of shared clonotypes between healthy human individuals. Positively selected for CCR7, the CD45RO-negative cells used as naive CD8 cells excluded terminally differentiated effector memory CD45RA+ cells. Profiled with immunoSEQ multiplex PCR; TCRdb holds only in-frame clones, not every one. The table shows under 600,000 clones, with about 98% occurring only once. Sequenced sample: naive CD8+ T cells sorted from blood. These TCRs come from a man aged 25 to 40 in good health.

This rearrangement joins TRBV5-6 to TRBJ1-5; D not resolved. The CDR3 runs 16 residues. V was clipped by 0 bases and J by 3 bases, with 13 bases between them. Germline V gives CDR1 SGHDT, CDR2 YYEEEE. CDR3 bases: TGTGCCAGCAGCTTGGCCCTGTTCGGTTTCAATCAGCCCCAGCATTTT. This encodes CASSLALFGFNQPQHF. Combining the CDR3 with reference TRBV5-6 and TRBJ1-5 gives the whole variable domain DAGVTQSPTHLIKTRGQQVTLRCSPKSGHDTVSWYQQALGQGPQFIFQYYEEEERQRGNFPDRFSGHQFPNYSSELNVNALLLGDSALYLCASSLALFGFNQPQHFGDGTRLSIL.

This rearrangement joins TRBV5-6 to TRBJ1-4; no clear D. The CDR3 totals 14 residues. Germline CDR1 is SGHDT and CDR2 is YYEEEE. Trimming cost V 0 bases and J 5 bases, with 8 bases left between them. The CDR3 DNA is TGTGCCAGCAGCTTGGTTACGGGAAATGAAAAACTGTTTTTT. Protein: CASSLVTGNEKLFF.

This chain connects TRBV10-2 to TRBJ1-1; D is undetermined. The CDR3 contains 13 residues. The V end was cut by 4 bases, the J end by 13 bases, with 19 bases between. Germline V CDR1 and CDR2: WSHSY, SAAADI. For the CDR3, the DNA is TGCGCCAGCAGTGTGGCCCGTTGGGCAGAGGGTTTCTTT. Amino acids: CASSVARWAEGFF.

As to this clone: This same CDR3 is encoded by further DNA sequences in the sample. This chain uses TRBV4-1 with TRBJ2-7; 10 nucleotides align to TRBD1. CDR3 length equals 14 residues. Trimming removed 3 bases from V and 3 bases from J; junction bases left unmatched: 2. In germline, CDR1 is MGHRA, CDR2 YSYEKL. The CDR3 nucleotides are TGCGCCAGCAGCCACCGGGACAGGGGCTACGAGCAGTACTTC. This encodes CASSHRDRGYEQYF.

The chain couples TRBV11-2 to TRBJ2-1; 10 bases align to TRBD2. Germline V gives CDR1 SGHAT, CDR2 FQNNGV. The CDR3 totals 16 residues. With 1 base clipped from V and 9 bases from J, the junction kept 9 bases outside the gene matches. CDR3 loop: CASSLGLSLAGVEQFF. As DNA, the CDR3 is TGTGCCAGCAGCTTAGGTCTGAGTCTAGCGGGAGTTGAGCAGTTCTTC.

The chain recombines TRBV27 with TRBJ2-1; a weak D match, TRBD2 (6 bases). V was trimmed by 7 bases and J by 4 bases, leaving 17 bases between them. This CDR3 has 15 amino acids. The germline V gene encodes CDR1 MNHEY and CDR2 SMNVEV (reference sequence). The CDR3 spells CASTGAGLLYNEQFF. The CDR3 region has the DNA TGTGCCAGCACCGGAGCGGGTCTCTTATACAATGAGCAGTTCTTC.

The rearrangement uses TRBV7-9 and TRBJ2-2; 8 bases are a match to TRBD2. Germline trimming cut 2 bases from V and 7 bases from J; bases unmatched to any gene: 9. This CDR3 contains 16 residues. Germline CDR1 reads SEHNR; CDR2 reads FQNEAQ (reference sequence). In DNA form, the CDR3 reads TGTGCCAGCAGCTTAAATATAGCGGGGCTATTCGGGGAGCTGTTTTTT. Its translation: CASSLNIAGLFGELFF.

This chain links TRBV28 with TRBJ1-3; D possibly corresponds to TRBD1 (5 bases). V lost 1 base, J lost 1 base, and 11 bases lay in between. The CDR3 sequence is 16 residues long. Per the germline V gene, CDR1 is MDHEN and CDR2 is SYDVKM. DNA of the CDR3: TGTGCCAGCAGTTTATCCCCAGGGCTATCTGGAAACACCATATATTTT. This encodes CASSLSPGLSGNTIYF. The full variable domain, in which reference TRBV28 and TRBJ1-3 provide the parts outside the CDR3, is DVKVTQSSRYLVKRTGEKVFLECVQDMDHENMFWYRQDPGLGLRLIYFSYDVKMKEKGDIPEGYSVSREKKERFSLILESASTNQTSMYLCASSLSPGLSGNTIYFGEGSWLTVV.

V and J are TRBV10-3 and TRBJ2-1; 7 nucleotides match TRBD2. The junction had 15 bases not matched to a gene; V was cut back by 0 bases and J by 4 bases. Germline V gene lookup returns CDR1 ENHRY and CDR2 SYGVKD. The length of the CDR3 is 19 residues. CDR3 DNA sequence: TGTGCCATCAGTGAGTCCGTAGCTGAAGGACTAGGGGAGTACAATGAGCAGTTCTTC. As protein: CAISESVAEGLGEYNEQFF.

The CDR3 is CASSLAAGWDEQYF. In DNA, the CDR3 is TGTGCCAGCAGTTTAGCAGCGGGTTGGGACGAGCAGTACTTC. This chain links TRBV27 with TRBJ2-7; TRBD2 is a possible D gene (6 bases). The germline V gene has CDR1 MNHEY and CDR2 SMNVEV (reference sequence). The CDR3 loop spans 14 amino acids. V was cut by 2 bases and J by 5 bases, with 13 bases left in between.

The CDR3 loop is CASTTKSTDTQYF. CDR3 DNA sequence: TGTGCCAGCACCACCAAAAGCACAGATACGCAGTATTTT. This chain uses TRBV9 with TRBJ2-3; no firm D call. Trimming removed 6 bases at V and 0 bases at J, with 8 bases between. Germline lookup yields CDR1 SGDLS and CDR2 YYNGEE. CDR3 length equals 13 residues.

This chain joins TRBV7-2 and TRBJ1-5; D is undetermined. Germline loops: CDR1 SGHTA, CDR2 FQGNSA. The CDR3 extends over 13 amino acids. V was clipped by 2 bases and J by 7 bases, with 9 bases between them. CDR3 sequence (DNA): TGTGCCAGCAGCTTATGGGTCGGGCAGCCCCAGCATTTT. Amino acid sequence: CASSLWVGQPQHF.

This clone was detected once. V is TRBV28 and J is TRBJ2-1; D perhaps matches TRBD2 (5 bases). This CDR3 spans 15 amino acids. Germline V gene lookup returns CDR1 MDHEN and CDR2 SYDVKM. Trimming removed 3 bases at V and 0 bases at J, with 9 bases between. In DNA, the CDR3 is TGTGCCAGCAGTTTCACGGGGAGCTCCTACAATGAGCAGTTCTTC. Encoded protein: CASSFTGSSYNEQFF.

V gene TRBV6-6 combines with J gene TRBJ2-3, with D possibly matching TRBD1 (5 bases). The V gene's germline CDR1 is MNHNY and CDR2 SVGAGI (reference sequence). CDR3 size: 13 residues. Trimming pared 11 bases from V and 4 bases from J, leaving 16 bases between. The CDR3 here is CAGRGIVADTQYF. The CDR3 nucleotides read TGTGCCGGTAGGGGAATCGTGGCAGATACGCAGTATTTT.

The chain employs TRBV7-9 and TRBJ1-1, with 9 positions matching TRBD1. Per germline, CDR1 SEHNR and CDR2 FQNEAQ (reference sequence). The CDR3 loop spans 15 amino acids. The J segment lost 2 bases and the V segment lost 5 bases, leaving 6 bases of the junction unmatched. DNA of the CDR3: TGTGCCAGCAGCACCCCGGGACAGGGAAACACTGAAGCTTTCTTT. It specifies CASSTPGQGNTEAFF.

This clone was recorded once. The chain joins TRBV4-1 to TRBJ2-1; 8 positions match TRBD2. The ends lost 2 bases at V and 1 base at J; junction bases unmatched: 7. CDR3 length: 17 residues. Germline V gives CDR1 MGHRA, CDR2 YSYEKL. The CDR3 spells CASSQFASGGSYNEQFF. In DNA, the CDR3 is TGCGCCAGCAGCCAATTTGCCAGCGGGGGTTCCTACAATGAGCAGTTCTTC.

The CDR3 bases are TGTGCCAGCAGTTTAGTGGGAGGAGGAGATACGCAGTATTTT. Translated: CASSLVGGGDTQYF. The chain joins TRBV27 to TRBJ2-3; weak D call: TRBD2 (6 bases). The CDR3 covers 14 residues. V gave up 2 bases and J gave up 5 bases, with 11 bases separating them. From germline, CDR1 is MNHEY and CDR2 SMNVEV (reference sequence).

This chain links TRBV7-9 with TRBJ2-5; D call uncertain. The CDR3 contains 15 residues. V lost 1 base to trimming and J lost 0 bases, with 9 bases between them. The germline CDR1 and CDR2 sequences are SEHNR and FQNEAQ (reference sequence). The CDR3 DNA is TGTGCCAGCAGCTTAGTCAGTTACAACCAAGAGACCCAGTACTTC. This gives the protein CASSLVSYNQETQYF.

The chain uses TRBV5-4 and TRBJ2-7; D remains unclear. The CDR3 covers 12 residues. V gave up 2 bases and J gave up 6 bases, with 9 bases separating them. Germline V gives CDR1 SGHNT, CDR2 YYREEE (reference sequence). DNA for the CDR3: TGTGCCAGCAGCTTTGAGGCGATCGAGCAGTACTTC. It specifies CASSFEAIEQYF.

The genes are TRBV19 and TRBJ2-5, with D unclear. This CDR3 has 13 residues. CDR1 and CDR2 (germline): LNHDA, SQIVND (reference sequence). Deletions cut 1 base from V and 4 bases from J, with 7 bases between. CDR3 loop: CASSIAGRETQYF. The CDR3 DNA reads as TGTGCCAGTAGTATAGCGGGTAGAGAGACCCAGTACTTC.

The gene calls are TRBV19 and TRBJ2-2; D is ambiguous. The germline gives CDR1 LNHDA, CDR2 SQIVND (reference sequence). Trimming took off 1 base at V and 0 bases at J, with 3 bases between the two ends. This CDR3 is built from 14 residues. CDR3 sequence reads: CASSIVTNTGELFF. Here the CDR3 DNA reads TGTGCCAGTAGTATAGTTACGAACACCGGGGAGCTGTTTTTT.

In this sample, this clone turned up once. The chain joins TRBV15 to TRBJ2-5, with 7 bases matching TRBD2. This CDR3 is 14 amino acids long. V gave up 1 base and J gave up 4 bases; unmatched junction bases: 3. CDR1 and CDR2 from the germline V gene are LNHNV and YYDKDF (reference sequence). The CDR3 sequence: CATSRVGLGETQYF. For the CDR3, the DNA is TGTGCCACCAGCAGAGTAGGACTAGGAGAGACCCAGTACTTC.

The V gene is TRBV27, the J gene TRBJ2-5; D ambiguous. Between the trimmed V and J ends, which lost 2 bases and 4 bases, there was a span of 11 bases. This CDR3 is 14 amino acids long. The germline V gene encodes CDR1 MNHEY and CDR2 SMNVEV (reference sequence). The CDR3 DNA reads as TGTGCCAGCAGTTTACTGGGTTCAGGAGAGACCCAGTACTTC. It yields the protein CASSLLGSGETQYF.

The chain employs TRBV11-2 and TRBJ2-1; D remains ambiguous. Germline V gene sequence: CDR1 SGHAT, CDR2 FQNNGV. The CDR3 is 13 residues long. The V and J ends lost 6 bases and 5 bases respectively, with 11 bases between them. The CDR3 here is CASRTAANNEQFF. Here the CDR3 DNA reads TGTGCCAGCAGAACGGCGGCAAACAATGAGCAGTTCTTC. Full variable domain (missing parts from reference TRBV11-2 and TRBJ2-1): EAGVAQSPRYKIIEKRQSVAFWCNPISGHATLYWYQQILGQGPKLLIQFQNNGVVDDSQLPKDRFSAERLKGVDSTLKIQPAKLEDSAVYLCASRTAANNEQFFGPGTRLTVL.

This rearrangement joins TRBV2 to TRBJ2-7; 8 bases line up with TRBD1. The trim removed 6 bases at V and 3 bases at J, leaving 7 bases unmatched. Germline V gene lookup returns CDR1 SNHLY and CDR2 FYNNEI. The CDR3 covers 14 residues. The CDR3 sequence: CASRPGQVGYEQYF. The DNA for the CDR3 is TGTGCCAGCAGACCGGGACAGGTGGGCTACGAGCAGTACTTC. The full variable domain, its missing parts supplied by reference TRBV2 and TRBJ2-7, is EPEVTQTPSHQVTQMGQEVILRCVPISNHLYFYWYRQILGQKVEFLVSFYNNEISEKSEIFDDQFSVERPDGSNFTLKIRSTKLEDSAMYFCASRPGQVGYEQYFGPGTRLTVT.